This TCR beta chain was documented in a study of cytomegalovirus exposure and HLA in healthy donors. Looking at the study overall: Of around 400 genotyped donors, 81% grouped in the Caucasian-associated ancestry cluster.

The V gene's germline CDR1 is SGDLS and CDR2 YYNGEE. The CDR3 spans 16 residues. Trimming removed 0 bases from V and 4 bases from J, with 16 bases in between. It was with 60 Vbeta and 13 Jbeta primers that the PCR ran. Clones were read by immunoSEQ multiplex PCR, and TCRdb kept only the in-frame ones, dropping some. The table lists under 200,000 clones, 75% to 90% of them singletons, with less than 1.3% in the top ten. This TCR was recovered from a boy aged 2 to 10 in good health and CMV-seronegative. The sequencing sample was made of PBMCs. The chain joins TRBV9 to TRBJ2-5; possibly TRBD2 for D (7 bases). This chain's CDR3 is CASSVVGRGGRETQYF. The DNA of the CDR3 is TGTGCCAGCAGCGTAGTAGGTAGGGGGGGCCGAGAGACCCAGTACTTC.